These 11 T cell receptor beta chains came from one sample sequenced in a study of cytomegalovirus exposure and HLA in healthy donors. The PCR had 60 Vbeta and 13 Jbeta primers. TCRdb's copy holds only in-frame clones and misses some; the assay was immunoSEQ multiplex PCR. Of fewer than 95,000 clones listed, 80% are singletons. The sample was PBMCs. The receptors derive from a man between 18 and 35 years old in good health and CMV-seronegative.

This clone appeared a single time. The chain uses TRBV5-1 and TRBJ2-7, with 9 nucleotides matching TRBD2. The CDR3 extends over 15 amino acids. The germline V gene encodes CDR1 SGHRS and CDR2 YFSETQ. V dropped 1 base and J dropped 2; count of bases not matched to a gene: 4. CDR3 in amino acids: CASSLKRGDTYEQYF. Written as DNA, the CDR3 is TGCGCCAGCAGCTTGAAGCGGGGGGATACCTACGAGCAGTACTTC.

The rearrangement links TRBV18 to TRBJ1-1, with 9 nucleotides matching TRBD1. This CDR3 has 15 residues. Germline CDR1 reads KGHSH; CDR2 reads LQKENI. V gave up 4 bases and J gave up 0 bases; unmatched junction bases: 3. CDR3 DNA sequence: TGTGCCAGCTCACGGGGACAGGGATTGAACACTGAAGCTTTCTTT. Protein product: CASSRGQGLNTEAFF.

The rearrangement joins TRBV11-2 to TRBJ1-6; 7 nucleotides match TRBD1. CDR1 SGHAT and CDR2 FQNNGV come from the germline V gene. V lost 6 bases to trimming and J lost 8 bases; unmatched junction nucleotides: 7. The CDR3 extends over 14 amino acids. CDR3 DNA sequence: TGTGCCAGCAGTTTGACAGGGAGTGATTCACCCCTCCACTTT. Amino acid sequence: CASSLTGSDSPLHF.

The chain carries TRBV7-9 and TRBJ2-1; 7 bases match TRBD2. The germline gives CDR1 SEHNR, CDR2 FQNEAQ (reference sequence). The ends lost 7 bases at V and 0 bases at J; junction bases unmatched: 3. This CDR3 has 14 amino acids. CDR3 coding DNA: TGTGCCAGCACCAGGACTAGCTCCTACAATGAGCAGTTCTTC. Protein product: CASTRTSSYNEQFF.

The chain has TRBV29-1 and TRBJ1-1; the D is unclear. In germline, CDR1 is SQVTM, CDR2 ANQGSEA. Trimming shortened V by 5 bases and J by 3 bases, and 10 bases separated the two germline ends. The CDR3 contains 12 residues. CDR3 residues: CSVLSSHTEAFF. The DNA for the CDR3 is TGCAGCGTTCTTAGCTCCCACACTGAAGCTTTCTTT. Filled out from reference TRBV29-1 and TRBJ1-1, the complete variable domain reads SAVISQKPSRDICQRGTSLTIQCQVDSQVTMMFWYRQQPGQSLTLIATANQGSEATYESGFVIDKFPISRPNLTFSTLTVSNMSPEDSSIYLCSVLSSHTEAFFGQGTRLTVV.

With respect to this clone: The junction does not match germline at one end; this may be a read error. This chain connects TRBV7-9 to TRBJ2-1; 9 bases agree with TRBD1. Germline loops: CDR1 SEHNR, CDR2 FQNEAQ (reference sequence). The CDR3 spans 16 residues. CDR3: CSSSPPQTGGTDEQFF. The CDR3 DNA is TGTTCCAGCAGCCCCCCTCAGACAGGGGGGACCGATGAGCAGTTCTTC.

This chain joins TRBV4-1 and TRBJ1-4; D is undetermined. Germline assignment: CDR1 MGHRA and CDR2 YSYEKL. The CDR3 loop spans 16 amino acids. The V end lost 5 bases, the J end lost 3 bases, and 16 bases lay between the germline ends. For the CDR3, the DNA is TGCGCCAGCAGCTCCCCCACCGGGGTTTCTAATGAAAAACTGTTTTTT. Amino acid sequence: CASSSPTGVSNEKLFF.

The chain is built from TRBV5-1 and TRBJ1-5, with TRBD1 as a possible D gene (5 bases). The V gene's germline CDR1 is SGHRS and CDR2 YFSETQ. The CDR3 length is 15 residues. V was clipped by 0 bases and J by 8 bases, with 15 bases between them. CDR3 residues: CASSLVGAQMKPQHF. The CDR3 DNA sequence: TGCGCCAGCAGCTTGGTAGGGGCCCAGATGAAGCCCCAGCATTTT. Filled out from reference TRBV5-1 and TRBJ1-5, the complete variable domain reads KAGVTQTPRYLIKTRGQQVTLSCSPISGHRSVSWYQQTPGQGLQFLFEYFSETQRNKGNFPGRFSGRQFSNSRSEMNVSTLELGDSALYLCASSLVGAQMKPQHFGDGTRLSIL.

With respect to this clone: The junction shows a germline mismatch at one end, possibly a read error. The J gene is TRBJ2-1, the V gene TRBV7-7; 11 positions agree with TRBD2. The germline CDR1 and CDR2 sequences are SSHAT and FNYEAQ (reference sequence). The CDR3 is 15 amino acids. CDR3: CASSPLAGGYNEQFF. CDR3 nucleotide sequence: TGTGCTAGCAGCCCTTTAGCGGGGGGGTACAATGAGCAGTTCTTC. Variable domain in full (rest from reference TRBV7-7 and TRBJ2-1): GAGVSQSPRYKVTKRGQDVTLRCDPISSHATLYWYQQALGQGPEFLTYFNYEAQPDKSGLPSDRFSAERPEGSISTLTIQRTEQRDSAMYRCASSPLAGGYNEQFFGPGTRLTVL.

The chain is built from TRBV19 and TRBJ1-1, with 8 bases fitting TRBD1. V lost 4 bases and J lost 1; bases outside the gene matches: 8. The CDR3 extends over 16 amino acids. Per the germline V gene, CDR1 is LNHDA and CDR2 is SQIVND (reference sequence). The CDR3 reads CASSKGQGARNTEAFF. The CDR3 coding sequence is TGTGCCAGTAGTAAGGGGCAGGGGGCGAGGAACACTGAAGCTTTCTTT.

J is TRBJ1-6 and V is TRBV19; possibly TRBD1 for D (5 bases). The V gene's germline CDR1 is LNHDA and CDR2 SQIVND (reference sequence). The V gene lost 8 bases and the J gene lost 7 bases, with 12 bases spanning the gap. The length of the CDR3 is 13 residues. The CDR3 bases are TGTGCCAGTGGGGGGTACTTGAATTCACCCCTCCACTTT. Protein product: CASGGYLNSPLHF.